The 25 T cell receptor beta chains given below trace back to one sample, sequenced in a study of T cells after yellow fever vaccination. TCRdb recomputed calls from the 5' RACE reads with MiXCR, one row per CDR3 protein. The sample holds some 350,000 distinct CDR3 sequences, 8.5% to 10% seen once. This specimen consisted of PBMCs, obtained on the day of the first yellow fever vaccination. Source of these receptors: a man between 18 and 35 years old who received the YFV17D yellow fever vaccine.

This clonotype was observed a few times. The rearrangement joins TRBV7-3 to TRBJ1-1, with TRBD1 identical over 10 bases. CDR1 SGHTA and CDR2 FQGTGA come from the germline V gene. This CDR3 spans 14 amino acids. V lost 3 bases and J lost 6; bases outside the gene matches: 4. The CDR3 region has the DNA TGTGCCAGCAGCTTGACAGGGGGCATCGCTGAAGCTTTCTTT. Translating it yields CASSLTGGIAEAFF.

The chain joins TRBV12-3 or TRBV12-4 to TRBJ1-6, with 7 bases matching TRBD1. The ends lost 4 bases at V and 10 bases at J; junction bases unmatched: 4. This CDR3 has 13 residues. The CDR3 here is CASSSWDSSPLHF. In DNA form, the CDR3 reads TGTGCCAGCAGTTCCTGGGACAGCTCACCCCTCCACTTT.

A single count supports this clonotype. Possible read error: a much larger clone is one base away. CDR3 nucleotides: TGCATCGAAGTGCGGGCCAAAAACATTCAGTACTTC. Its translation: CIEVRAKNIQYF. The chain uses TRBV29-1 and TRBJ2-4, with no clear D. Germline-derived CDR1 and CDR2 are SQVTM and ANQGSEA. The CDR3 loop spans 12 amino acids.

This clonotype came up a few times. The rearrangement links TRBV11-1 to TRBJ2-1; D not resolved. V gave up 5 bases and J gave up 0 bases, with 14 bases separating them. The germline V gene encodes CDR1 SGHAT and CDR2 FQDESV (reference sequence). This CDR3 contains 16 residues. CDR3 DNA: TGTGCCAGCAGCCGAAAGGGATTTAGCTCCTACAATGAGCAGTTCTTC. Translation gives CASSRKGFSSYNEQFF.

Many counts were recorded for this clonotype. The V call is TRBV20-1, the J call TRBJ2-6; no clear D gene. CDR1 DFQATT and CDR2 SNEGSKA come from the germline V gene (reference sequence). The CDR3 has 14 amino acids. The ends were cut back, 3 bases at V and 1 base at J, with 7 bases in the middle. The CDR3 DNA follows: TGCAGTGCTAGGGCGGTATCTGGGGCCAACGTCCTGACTTTC. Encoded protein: CSARAVSGANVLTF.

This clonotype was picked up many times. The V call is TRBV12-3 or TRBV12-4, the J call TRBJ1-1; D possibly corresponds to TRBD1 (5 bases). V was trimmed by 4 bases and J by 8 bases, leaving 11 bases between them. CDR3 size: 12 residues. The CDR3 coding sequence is TGTGCCAGCAGTTCTGCGGGGACCGAAGCTTTCTTT. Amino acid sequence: CASSSAGTEAFF.

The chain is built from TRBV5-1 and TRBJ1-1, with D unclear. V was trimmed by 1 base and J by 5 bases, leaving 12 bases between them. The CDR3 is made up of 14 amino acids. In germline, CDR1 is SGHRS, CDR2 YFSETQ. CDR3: CASSLRVRATEAFF. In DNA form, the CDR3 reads TGCGCCAGCAGCTTGCGTGTTAGAGCGACTGAAGCTTTCTTT.

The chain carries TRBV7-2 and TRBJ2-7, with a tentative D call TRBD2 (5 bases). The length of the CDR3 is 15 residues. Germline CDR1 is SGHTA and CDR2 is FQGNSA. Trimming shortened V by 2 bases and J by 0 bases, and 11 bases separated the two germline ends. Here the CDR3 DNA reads TGTGCCAGCAGCTTATTGGGCGGGTCCTCCTACGAGCAGTACTTC. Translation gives CASSLLGGSSYEQYF.

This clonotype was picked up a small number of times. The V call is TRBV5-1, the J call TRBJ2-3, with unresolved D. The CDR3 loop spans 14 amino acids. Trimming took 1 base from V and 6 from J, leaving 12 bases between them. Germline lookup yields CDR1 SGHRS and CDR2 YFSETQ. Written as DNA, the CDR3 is TGCGCCAGCAGCTTGACAGCCCTTGTGGATACGCAGTATTTT. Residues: CASSLTALVDTQYF.

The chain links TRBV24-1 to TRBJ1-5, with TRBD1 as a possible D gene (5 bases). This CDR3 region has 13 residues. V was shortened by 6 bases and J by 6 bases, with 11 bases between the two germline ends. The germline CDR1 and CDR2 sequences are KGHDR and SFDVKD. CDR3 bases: TGTGCCACCAGTAAGCAGGGAACTCAGCCCCAGCATTTT. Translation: CATSKQGTQPQHF.

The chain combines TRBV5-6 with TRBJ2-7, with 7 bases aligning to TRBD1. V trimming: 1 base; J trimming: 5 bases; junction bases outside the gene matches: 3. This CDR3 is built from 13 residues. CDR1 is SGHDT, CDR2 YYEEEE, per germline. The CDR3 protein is CASSLYRGHEQYV. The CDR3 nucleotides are TGTGCCAGCAGCTTGTACAGGGGCCACGAGCAGTACGTC.

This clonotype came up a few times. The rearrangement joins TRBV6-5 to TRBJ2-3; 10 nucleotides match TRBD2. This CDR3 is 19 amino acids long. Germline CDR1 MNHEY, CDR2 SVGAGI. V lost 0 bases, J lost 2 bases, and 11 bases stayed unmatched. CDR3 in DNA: TGTGCCAGCAGTTACTCGATCGACCTTAGCGGGGGGACCACAGATACGCAGTATTTT. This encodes CASSYSIDLSGGTTDTQYF.

The CDR3, as DNA: TGTGCCAGCTCACCAGCTAGTGACGAGCAGTACTTC. Its protein is CASSPASDEQYF. The chain combines TRBV18 with TRBJ2-7, with D unresolved. Germline V gene data show CDR1 as KGHSH and CDR2 as LQKENI. V was clipped by 2 bases and J by 5 bases, with 7 bases between them. CDR3 size: 12 residues.

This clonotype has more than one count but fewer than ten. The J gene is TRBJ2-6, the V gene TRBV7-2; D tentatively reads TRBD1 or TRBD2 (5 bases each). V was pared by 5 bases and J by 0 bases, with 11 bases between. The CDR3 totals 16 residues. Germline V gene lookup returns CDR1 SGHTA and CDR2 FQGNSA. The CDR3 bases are TGTGCCAGCAGCCCGGGACGGGTCTCTGGGGCCAACGTCCTGACTTTC. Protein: CASSPGRVSGANVLTF.

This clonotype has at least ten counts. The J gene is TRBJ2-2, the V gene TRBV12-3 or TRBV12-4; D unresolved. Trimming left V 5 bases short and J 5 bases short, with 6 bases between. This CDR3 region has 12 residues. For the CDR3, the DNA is TGTGCCAGCAGTGAACAGACCGGGGAGCTGTTTTTT. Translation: CASSEQTGELFF.

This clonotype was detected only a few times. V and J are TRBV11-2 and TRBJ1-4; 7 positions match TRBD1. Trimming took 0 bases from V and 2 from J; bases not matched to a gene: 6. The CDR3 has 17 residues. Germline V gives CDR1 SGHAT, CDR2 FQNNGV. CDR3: CASSLEKGARTNEKLFF. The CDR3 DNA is TGTGCCAGCAGCTTAGAAAAGGGGGCGAGGACTAATGAAAAACTGTTTTTT.

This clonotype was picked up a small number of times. CDR3 sequence (DNA): TGTGCCTGGGAACCCGGCTTAAACACTGAAGCTTTCTTT. It translates to CAWEPGLNTEAFF. The gene calls are TRBV30 and TRBJ1-1; D not certain. The V end was cut by 5 bases, the J end by 2 bases, with 12 bases between. Germline V CDR1 and CDR2: GTSNPN, SVGIG (reference sequence). The CDR3 is 13 residues long.

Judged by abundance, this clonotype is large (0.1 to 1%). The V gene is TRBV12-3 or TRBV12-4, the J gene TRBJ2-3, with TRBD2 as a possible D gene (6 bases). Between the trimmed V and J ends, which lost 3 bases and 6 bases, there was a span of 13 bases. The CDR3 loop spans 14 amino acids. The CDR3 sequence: CASSLGGVGDTQYF. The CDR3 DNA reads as TGTGCCAGCAGTTTGGGCGGGGTAGGGGATACGCAGTATTTT.

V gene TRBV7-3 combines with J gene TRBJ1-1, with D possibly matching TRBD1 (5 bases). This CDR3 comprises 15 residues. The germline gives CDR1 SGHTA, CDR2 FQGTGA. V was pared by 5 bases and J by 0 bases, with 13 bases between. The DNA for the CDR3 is TGTGCCAGCAGCGTGGGACCGAGTATGAACACTGAAGCTTTCTTT. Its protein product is CASSVGPSMNTEAFF.

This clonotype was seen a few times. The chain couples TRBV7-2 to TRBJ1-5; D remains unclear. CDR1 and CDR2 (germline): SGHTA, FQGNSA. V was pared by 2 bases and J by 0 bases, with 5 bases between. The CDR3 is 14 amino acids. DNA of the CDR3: TGTGCCAGCAGCTTACAGGTTAGCAATCAGCCCCAGCATTTT. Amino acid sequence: CASSLQVSNQPQHF.

DNA of the CDR3: TGTGCCAGTAGTATACCGCGACAGAAGAACACTGAAGCTTTCTTT. Translating it yields CASSIPRQKNTEAFF. The gene calls are TRBV19 and TRBJ1-1; D possibly corresponds to TRBD1 (5 bases). Trimming cost V 2 bases and J 1 base, with 11 bases left between them. Germline V lookup: CDR1 LNHDA, CDR2 SQIVND (reference sequence). The CDR3 has 15 amino acids. The variable domain in full, completed from reference TRBV19 and TRBJ1-1, reads DGGITQSPKYLFRKEGQNVTLSCEQNLNHDAMYWYRQDPGQGLRLIYYSQIVNDFQKGDIAEGYSVSREKKESFPLTVTSAQKNPTAFYLCASSIPRQKNTEAFFGQGTRLTVV.

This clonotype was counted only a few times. CDR3 DNA sequence: TGTGCCAGTAGATGGCAGGGGGAGCCAGATACGCAGTATTTT. Amino acids: CASRWQGEPDTQYF. This chain connects TRBV19 to TRBJ2-3; 7 bases fit TRBD1. The CDR3 extends over 14 amino acids. V trimming: 6 bases; J trimming: 4 bases; junction bases outside the gene matches: 7. Germline CDR1 reads LNHDA; CDR2 reads SQIVND (reference sequence).

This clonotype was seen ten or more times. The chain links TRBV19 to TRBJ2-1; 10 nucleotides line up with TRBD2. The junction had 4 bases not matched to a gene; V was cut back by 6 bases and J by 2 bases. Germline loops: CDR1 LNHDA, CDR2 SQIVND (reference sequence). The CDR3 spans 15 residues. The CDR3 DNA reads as TGTGCCAGTAGCCGGACTAGCGGCACCTACAATGAGCAGTTCTTC. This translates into CASSRTSGTYNEQFF.

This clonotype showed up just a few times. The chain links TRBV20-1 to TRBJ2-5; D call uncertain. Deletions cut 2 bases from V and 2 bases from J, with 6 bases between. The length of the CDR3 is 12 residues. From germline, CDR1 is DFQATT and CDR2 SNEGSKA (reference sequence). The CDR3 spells CSARSSQETQYF. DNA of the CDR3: TGCAGTGCTAGAAGTTCACAAGAGACCCAGTACTTC.

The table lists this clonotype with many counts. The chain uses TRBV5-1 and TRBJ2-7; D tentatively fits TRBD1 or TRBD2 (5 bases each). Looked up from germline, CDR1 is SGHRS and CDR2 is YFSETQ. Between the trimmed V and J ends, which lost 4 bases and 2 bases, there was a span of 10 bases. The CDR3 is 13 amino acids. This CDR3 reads CASSRDGAYEQYV. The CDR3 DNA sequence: TGCGCCAGCAGCCGGGACGGAGCCTACGAGCAGTACGTC.